This paragraph covers one T cell receptor beta chain sequence. This receptor's antigen is unknown. Qualities for individual bases were not recorded, and no much larger clone is one base off. No immune events, such as infections, were documented for the healthy donors during the collection period. To calibrate time-dependent variance in a beta-binomial model of T-cell clone differential abundance, blood repertoires from healthy donors were used as a training cohort. There were roughly 10 healthy donors in the training cohort, of whom 3 were female and 7 were male. The donors were between about 25 and 70 years old, with an average age of approximately 46 years. Whole blood from each healthy donor was obtained from a commercial supplier and was collected at three time points roughly 13 days apart. For immunosequencing, genomic DNA was extracted from unsorted whole blood. TCRbeta CDR3 regions were profiled by bias-controlled multiplex PCR amplification of genomic DNA with the immunoSEQ Assay. The authors' pipeline ran thus. To quantify the absolute abundance of each unique TCRbeta CDR3 region, the sequences were collapsed and filtered. Differential abundance was tested with two models: a binomial (Fisher-equivalent) model and a beta-binomial model that adds time-dependent variance fitted from healthy donors. Clones with fewer than 5 combined templates were removed, and differential abundance was called for clones with a Benjamini-Hochberg FDR below 0.01. Beta-binomial variance was modeled as a function of total template count across the two samples using the form v = (b*log(k)+a)^2. TCRdb obtained this table from immuneACCESS and retained in-frame rearrangements with V and J assigned. These tables miss some clones; where compared with another copy, unresolved V genes account for less than half of the shortfall, and the remainder is unexplained. V and J calls and clone size are copied from that table; D and trimming were computed from the DNA. This sample holds about 94,000 clones; around 90% were observed only once. Clones ranked in the top ten supply around 6% of the sample.

This entry comes from a study of identifying expanded T cells in peripheral blood (dated by TCRdb to the late 2010s). About the investigation overall: Technical replicates were generated by sequencing separate aliquots of the same genomic DNA pool, with four replicates compared pairwise.

The germline V and J ends show losses of 5 bases and 5 bases respectively, and no gene match explains 13 bases of the junction. Reading the germline V gene gives CDR1 SGHVS and CDR2 FNYEAQ. The CDR3 holds 17 amino acids from the cysteine to the phenylalanine. The sequence is cut down to CDR3 DNA, 51 bases in frame from base 1. Broad study findings and their caveats: Between technical replicates the binomial model flagged about 1.2 differentially abundant clones, whereas over about 2 weeks the binomial model flagged about 15 and over roughly 4 weeks approximately 20. The beta-binomial model significantly reduced the number of clones called differentially abundant and the false-positive rate across all healthy-donor time intervals. The authors expected that over much longer intervals, such as months to years, biological variance in healthy repertoires might increase even further. For all healthy donors, the variance in clone template counts between approximately two-week samples rose significantly as total template count increased.

The sequence derives from a person between 18 and 75 years old in good health. The chain employs TRBV7-6 and TRBJ2-1, with TRBD2 identical over 9 junction bases. Sequencing used blood. The CDR3 reads CASSPHPPGLADNEQFF. The nucleotides read TGTGCCAGCAGCCCCCACCCCCCGGGACTAGCTGACAATGAGCAGTTCTTC.